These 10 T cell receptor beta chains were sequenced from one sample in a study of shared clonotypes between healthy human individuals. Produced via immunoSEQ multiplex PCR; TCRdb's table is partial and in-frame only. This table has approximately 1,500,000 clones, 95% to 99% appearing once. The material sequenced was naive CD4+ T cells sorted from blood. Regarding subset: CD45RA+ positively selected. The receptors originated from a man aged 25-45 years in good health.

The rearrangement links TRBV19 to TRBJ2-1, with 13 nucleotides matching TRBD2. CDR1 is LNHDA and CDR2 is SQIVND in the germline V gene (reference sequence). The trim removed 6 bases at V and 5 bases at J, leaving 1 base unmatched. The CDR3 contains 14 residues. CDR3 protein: CASRLAGGDNEQFF. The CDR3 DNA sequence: TGTGCCAGTAGACTAGCGGGAGGGGACAATGAGCAGTTCTTC.

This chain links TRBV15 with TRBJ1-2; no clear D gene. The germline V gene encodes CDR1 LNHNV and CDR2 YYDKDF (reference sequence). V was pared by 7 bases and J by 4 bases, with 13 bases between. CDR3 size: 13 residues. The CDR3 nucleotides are TGTGCCACCACCCCAGACGGGTCCTATGGCTACACCTTC. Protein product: CATTPDGSYGYTF.

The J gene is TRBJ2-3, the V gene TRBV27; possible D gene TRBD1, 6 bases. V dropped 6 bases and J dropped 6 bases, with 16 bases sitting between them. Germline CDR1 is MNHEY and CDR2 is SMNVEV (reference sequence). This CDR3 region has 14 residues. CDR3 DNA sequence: TGTGCCAGCAGACCTACACAGGGTGCGGATACGCAGTATTTT. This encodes CASRPTQGADTQYF.

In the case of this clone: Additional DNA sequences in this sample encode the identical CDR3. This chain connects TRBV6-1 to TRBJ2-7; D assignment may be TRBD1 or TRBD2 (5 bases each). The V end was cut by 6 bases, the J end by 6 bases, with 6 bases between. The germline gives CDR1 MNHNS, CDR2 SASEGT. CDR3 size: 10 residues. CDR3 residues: CASSGAEQYF. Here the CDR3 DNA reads TGTGCCAGCAGCGGGGCCGAGCAGTACTTC.

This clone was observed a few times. CDR3 region: CSEAPFPGQTNYGYTF. The CDR3 DNA reads TGCAGCGAAGCCCCCTTTCCGGGACAGACTAACTATGGCTACACCTTC. The chain combines TRBV29-1 with TRBJ1-2, with TRBD1 matching over 7 bases. CDR1 SQVTM and CDR2 ANQGSEA come from the germline V gene. The CDR3 has 16 amino acids. Trimming removed 7 bases from V and 0 bases from J; junction bases left unmatched: 14.

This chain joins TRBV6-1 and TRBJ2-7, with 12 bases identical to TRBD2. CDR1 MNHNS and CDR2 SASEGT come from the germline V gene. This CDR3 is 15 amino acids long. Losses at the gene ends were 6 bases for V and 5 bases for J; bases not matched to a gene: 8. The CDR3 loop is CASRILAGGSHEQYF. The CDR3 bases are TGTGCCAGCAGGATACTAGCGGGAGGTAGCCACGAGCAGTACTTC.

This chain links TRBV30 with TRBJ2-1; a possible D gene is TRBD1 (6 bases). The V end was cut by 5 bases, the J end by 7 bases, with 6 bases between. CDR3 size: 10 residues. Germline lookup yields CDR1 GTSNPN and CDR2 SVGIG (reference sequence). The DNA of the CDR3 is TGTGCCTGGCAGGGGAATGAGCAGTTCTTC. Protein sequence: CAWQGNEQFF.

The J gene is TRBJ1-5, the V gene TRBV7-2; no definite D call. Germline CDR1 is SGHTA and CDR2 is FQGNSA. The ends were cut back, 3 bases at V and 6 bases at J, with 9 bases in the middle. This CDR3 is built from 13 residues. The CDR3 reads CASSLLFGQPQHF. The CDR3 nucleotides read TGTGCCAGCAGCTTGCTATTTGGTCAGCCCCAGCATTTT.

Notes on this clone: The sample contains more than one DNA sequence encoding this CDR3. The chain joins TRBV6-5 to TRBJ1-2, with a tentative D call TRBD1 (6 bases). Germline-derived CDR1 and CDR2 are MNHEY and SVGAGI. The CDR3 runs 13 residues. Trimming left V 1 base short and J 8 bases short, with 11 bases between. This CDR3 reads CASSYLQGSGYTF. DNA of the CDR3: TGTGCCAGCAGTTACTTACAGGGTAGCGGCTACACCTTC.

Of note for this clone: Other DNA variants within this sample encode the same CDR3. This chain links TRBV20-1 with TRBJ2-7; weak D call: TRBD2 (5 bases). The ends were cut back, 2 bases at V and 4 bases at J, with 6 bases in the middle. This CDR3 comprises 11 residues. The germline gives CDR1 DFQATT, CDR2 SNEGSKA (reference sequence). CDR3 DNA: TGCAGTGCTAGAACTAGTTACGAGCAGTACTTC. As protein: CSARTSYEQYF.